A single sample gave rise to the 21 T cell receptor beta chains below, sequenced in a study of T-cell reconstitution after alpha-beta-depleted transplantation in children. Using unique molecular identifiers, the investigators prepared the TCRbeta library. In TCRdb, the PCR reads were re-called with MiXCR into one record per CDR3 protein. The data show some 80,000 distinct CDR3 sequences, around 18% seen once. This material consisted of PBMCs, mostly from graft donor cells, taken 360 days after TCRalphabeta/CD19-depleted stem cell transplant. The receptors stem from a male patient under 10 years old who had a stem cell transplant for acute lymphoblastic leukemia, so the T cells may come from the graft donor.

The rearrangement joins TRBV4-1 to TRBJ2-5, with D tentatively TRBD1 or TRBD2 (6 bases each). The germline V gene has CDR1 MGHRA and CDR2 YSYEKL. V lost 0 bases to trimming and J lost 6 bases, with 14 bases between them. The CDR3 spans 15 residues. CDR3 nucleotides: TGCGCCAGCAGCCAAGATCGGGGGCTCGGGAAGACCCAGTACTTC. Amino acids: CASSQDRGLGKTQYF.

A single count supports this clonotype. The V and J genes are TRBV11-2 and TRBJ2-1; 7 nucleotides agree with TRBD2. Germline CDR1 and CDR2: SGHAT and FQNNGV. The CDR3 is made up of 11 amino acids. V was clipped by 5 bases and J by 10 bases; unmatched bases: 2. CDR3 residues: CASSPLAEQFF. The CDR3 DNA sequence: TGTGCCAGCAGCCCACTAGCGGAGCAGTTCTTC.

Many counts were recorded for this clonotype. The rearrangement uses TRBV27 and TRBJ2-2; D is possibly TRBD1 (7 bases). Germline V gene data show CDR1 as MNHEY and CDR2 as SMNVEV (reference sequence). This CDR3 region has 17 residues. V shed 6 bases and J shed 5 bases, with 22 bases lying between them. CDR3 sequence: CASRKGGGWRVTGELFF. In DNA, the CDR3 is TGTGCCAGCAGAAAAGGGGGCGGATGGAGGGTTACCGGGGAGCTGTTTTTT.

This clonotype appeared a few times. This sequence joins TRBV27 and TRBJ2-1; D is perhaps TRBD2 (6 bases). The germline V gene encodes CDR1 MNHEY and CDR2 SMNVEV (reference sequence). The CDR3 sequence is 16 residues long. Trimming removed 5 bases at V and 4 bases at J, with 18 bases between. Written as DNA, the CDR3 is TGTGCCAGCAGTAGAGACTATGCGGGGTCATACAATGAGCAGTTCTTC. Protein product: CASSRDYAGSYNEQFF.

The rearrangement uses TRBV7-9 and TRBJ2-7; TRBD2 aligns across 8 bases. Germline V gives CDR1 SEHNR, CDR2 FQNEAQ (reference sequence). Unmatched junction bases numbered 2, after V lost 4 bases and J lost 3 bases. This CDR3 is built from 13 residues. The CDR3 loop reads CASSSTSGYEQYF. The CDR3 region has the DNA TGTGCCAGCAGCTCCACTAGCGGCTACGAGCAGTACTTC.

This clonotype was found many times. The chain carries TRBV5-1 and TRBJ1-1; D is unresolved. The CDR3 loop spans 15 amino acids. The germline V gene encodes CDR1 SGHRS and CDR2 YFSETQ. V lost 0 bases to trimming and J lost 0 bases, with 9 bases between them. The CDR3 loop is CASSLGRALNTEAFF. CDR3 bases: TGCGCCAGCAGCTTGGGTAGGGCCTTGAACACTGAAGCTTTCTTT.

This clonotype was detected many times. The V call is TRBV12-3 or TRBV12-4, the J call TRBJ2-1; D assignment may be TRBD1 or TRBD2 (7 bases each). Trimming took off 5 bases at V and 4 bases at J, with 15 bases between the two ends. This CDR3 spans 15 amino acids. CDR3 DNA: TGTGCCAGCAGTCTAGGGGGCGGGAGATACAATGAGCAGTTCTTC. It is translated as CASSLGGGRYNEQFF.

This clonotype has just a few counts. V is TRBV20-1 and J is TRBJ2-1, with 9 bases lining up with TRBD2. J lost 1 base, V lost 0 bases, and 7 bases had no gene match. The V gene's germline CDR1 is DFQATT and CDR2 SNEGSKA (reference sequence). This CDR3 contains 17 residues. The CDR3 sequence: CSARDLGGRGSYNEQFF. CDR3 nucleotides: TGCAGTGCTAGAGATCTGGGCGGGAGGGGATCCTACAATGAGCAGTTCTTC.

This clonotype has more than one count but fewer than ten. The rearrangement uses TRBV24-1 and TRBJ2-7; tentative D call: TRBD1 (6 bases). The CDR3 has 13 residues. Trimming shortened V by 5 bases and J by 2 bases, and 9 bases separated the two germline ends. Per germline, CDR1 KGHDR and CDR2 SFDVKD. CDR3 protein: CATSATGTYEQYF. Written as DNA, the CDR3 is TGTGCCACCAGTGCAACAGGGACCTACGAGCAGTACTTC.

V usage is TRBV2 and J usage is TRBJ2-7, with D uncertain. The V gene's germline CDR1 is SNHLY and CDR2 FYNNEI. The length of the CDR3 is 13 residues. Trimming left V 8 bases short and J 2 bases short, with 13 bases between. For the CDR3, the DNA is TGTGCCAGCCGCACGTGGAGAGCCTACGAGCAGTACTTC. This gives the protein CASRTWRAYEQYF.

The chain employs TRBV27 and TRBJ2-2; TRBD2 agrees at 7 bases. V lost 4 bases, J lost 5 bases, and 19 bases stayed unmatched. This CDR3 has 19 residues. CDR1 is MNHEY, CDR2 SMNVEV, per germline (reference sequence). The CDR3 sequence is CASSSQGGLAVMGTGELFF. CDR3 DNA sequence: TGTGCCAGCAGTTCTCAGGGAGGGCTAGCGGTCATGGGAACCGGGGAGCTGTTTTTT.

The chain couples TRBV6-5 to TRBJ2-7; possibly TRBD2 for D (6 bases). The germline gives CDR1 MNHEY, CDR2 SVGAGI. The CDR3 extends over 13 amino acids. Trimming removed 2 bases from V and 6 bases from J, with 11 bases in between. The CDR3 DNA is TGTGCCAGCAGTTACCTACTAGCTGCCGAGCAGTACTTC. Translated: CASSYLLAAEQYF.

This clonotype appeared a few times. This chain links TRBV7-9 with TRBJ2-7; unclear D gene. This CDR3 contains 15 residues. The germline CDR1 and CDR2 sequences are SEHNR and FQNEAQ (reference sequence). Trimming removed 5 bases from V and 1 base from J, with 15 bases in between. The CDR3 nucleotides are TGTGCCAGCAGCCTGCGAGACGGACGGTCCTACGAGCAGTACTTC. Translating gives CASSLRDGRSYEQYF.

This clonotype was detected a few times. V and J are TRBV2 and TRBJ2-7; 7 bases align to TRBD1. The CDR3 consists of 15 residues. The germline gives CDR1 SNHLY, CDR2 FYNNEI. After removal of 8 bases from V and 3 bases from J, the junction contained 13 bases not matched to a gene. This CDR3 reads CASPATQGQLYEQYF. In nucleotides, the CDR3 is TGTGCCAGCCCGGCGACCCAGGGACAGCTCTACGAGCAGTACTTC. The full variable domain, completed using reference TRBV2 and TRBJ2-7, is EPEVTQTPSHQVTQMGQEVILRCVPISNHLYFYWYRQILGQKVEFLVSFYNNEISEKSEIFDDQFSVERPDGSNFTLKIRSTKLEDSAMYFCASPATQGQLYEQYFGPGTRLTVT.

Details on this clonotype: The junction does not match germline at one end; this may be a read error. The J gene is TRBJ2-5, the V gene TRBV5-1, with 11 bases aligning to TRBD1. Germline V gene lookup returns CDR1 SGHRS and CDR2 YFSETQ. The CDR3 is made up of 16 amino acids. The CDR3 DNA reads as TGCGTCAGCAGCTCAAACCCCGGGACAGGGGGAGAGACCCAGTACTTC. It yields the protein CVSSSNPGTGGETQYF.

The chain is built from TRBV5-1 and TRBJ2-1, with TRBD2 matching 9 bases. Germline CDR1 SGHRS, CDR2 YFSETQ. V trimming: 1 base; J trimming: 5 bases; junction bases outside the gene matches: 4. This CDR3 has 15 amino acids. In DNA form, the CDR3 reads TGCGCCAGCAGCTTGCCGGGACTAGCTGACAATGAGCAGTTCTTC. Translating it yields CASSLPGLADNEQFF.

V and J are TRBV14 and TRBJ2-1; no clear D gene. CDR3 size: 14 residues. V gave up 0 bases and J gave up 8 bases, with 11 bases separating them. CDR1 is SGHDN and CDR2 is FVKESK in the germline V gene. CDR3 protein: CASSQDRPQHEQFF. CDR3 nucleotides: TGTGCCAGCAGCCAAGATAGGCCGCAACATGAGCAGTTCTTC.

This clonotype has just a few counts. The chain is built from TRBV7-9 and TRBJ1-3; 7 bases match TRBD1. The ends lost 4 bases at V and 3 bases at J; junction bases unmatched: 6. The CDR3 has 15 amino acids. CDR1 is SEHNR and CDR2 is FQNEAQ in the germline V gene (reference sequence). The CDR3 loop is CASSSQGNFGNTIYF. The CDR3 DNA reads TGTGCCAGCAGCTCACAGGGGAACTTTGGAAACACCATATATTTT.

This chain connects TRBV28 to TRBJ2-7; tentatively, D is TRBD1 (5 bases). The CDR3 sequence is 15 residues long. Germline assignment: CDR1 MDHEN and CDR2 SYDVKM. Trimming pared 6 bases from V and 4 bases from J, leaving 19 bases between. CDR3 coding DNA: TGTGCCAGCAGCTCATACAGGTGGGCGTTTTACGAGCAGTACTTC. It yields the protein CASSSYRWAFYEQYF. Supplemented by reference TRBV28 and TRBJ2-7, the full variable domain reads DVKVTQSSRYLVKRTGEKVFLECVQDMDHENMFWYRQDPGLGLRLIYFSYDVKMKEKGDIPEGYSVSREKKERFSLILESASTNQTSMYLCASSSYRWAFYEQYFGPGTRLTVT.

V gene TRBV19 combines with J gene TRBJ2-1; D perhaps matches TRBD1 (6 bases). The CDR3 sequence is 13 residues long. Looked up from germline, CDR1 is LNHDA and CDR2 is SQIVND (reference sequence). Trimming removed 6 bases at V and 7 bases at J, with 13 bases between. In nucleotides, the CDR3 is TGTGCCAGTAGCACACAGGGTTATAATGAGCAGTTCTTC. Its protein product is CASSTQGYNEQFF.

This CDR3 is CASSSAGEPGNTIYF. In DNA, the CDR3 is TGTGCCAGCAGCTCAGCAGGGGAACCCGGAAACACCATATATTTT. This sequence joins TRBV11-2 and TRBJ1-3, with D possibly matching TRBD1 (6 bases). The CDR3 is 15 amino acids. CDR1 is SGHAT, CDR2 FQNNGV, per germline. Trimming stripped 4 bases from V and 4 bases from J, with 14 bases between.